The rows below give T cell receptor beta chains drawn from one sample of a study of T cells in Graves' hyperthyroidism and ophthalmopathy. Each CDR3 protein is one row after TCRdb ran MiXCR on the multiplex PCR reads. The sample contains a few hundred thousand distinct CDR3 sequences, approximately 14% of which appear only once. The sample consisted of blood. These receptors were obtained from a woman under 30 with Graves' hyperthyroidism. The CDR3 runs from the conserved cysteine through the conserved F or W. The order of the fields is J gene, V gene, CDR3 protein.

J: TRBJ1-1
V: TRBV4-1
CDR3: CASSQADRSPTEAFF

J: TRBJ1-1
V: TRBV12-3/TRBV12-4
CDR3: CASRYGGNTEAFF

J: TRBJ2-7
V: TRBV7-8
CDR3: CASSSPSGNHEQYF

J: TRBJ2-2
V: TRBV9
CDR3: CASSPRAGANTGELFF

J: TRBJ2-5
V: TRBV11-2
CDR3: CASSLTGTQYF

J: TRBJ2-3
V: TRBV12-5
CDR3: CASAPRLSTDTQYF

J: TRBJ1-2
V: TRBV12-3/TRBV12-4
CDR3: CASRGQLSGYGYTF

J: TRBJ2-4
V: TRBV6-2/TRBV6-3
CDR3: CASSSGTGERTKNIQYF

J: TRBJ1-1
V: TRBV12-3/TRBV12-4
CDR3: CASSSGQKAFF

J: TRBJ2-7
V: TRBV15
CDR3: CATSRDIAYEQYF

J: TRBJ1-2
V: TRBV29-1
CDR3: CSVESGLGGGYTF

J: TRBJ1-2
V: TRBV6-5
CDR3: CASSYWGREERGYTF

J: TRBJ2-2
V: TRBV2
CDR3: CASRAGNANTGELFF

J: TRBJ2-7
V: TRBV2
CDR3: CASSENSRGQQYF

J: TRBJ2-3
V: TRBV12-3/TRBV12-4
CDR3: CASSLGLRSGTDTQYF

J: TRBJ2-3
V: TRBV7-3
CDR3: CASSLGQAADTQYF

J: TRBJ1-5
V: TRBV3-1
CDR3: CASSQGIDGNQPQHF

J: TRBJ2-2
V: TRBV20-1
CDR3: CSATSGGSDTGELFF

J: TRBJ1-6
V: TRBV7-9
CDR3: CASSYKRLRNSPLHF

J: TRBJ1-2
V: TRBV24-1
CDR3: CATSQGNYGYTF

J: TRBJ2-3
V: TRBV15
CDR3: CATSVVGGGPYTQYF

J: TRBJ1-3
V: TRBV18
CDR3: CASFTSRGNTIYF

J: TRBJ1-1
V: TRBV12-3/TRBV12-4
CDR3: CASSPYDTKNTEAFF

J: TRBJ2-5
V: TRBV3-1
CDR3: CASTPRTASTETQYF

J: TRBJ2-7
V: TRBV7-2
CDR3: CASSSSVEQYF

J: TRBJ2-3
V: TRBV14
CDR3: CASSHITRDTQYF

J: TRBJ1-1
V: TRBV19
CDR3: CASKIGTGANTEAFF

J: TRBJ1-2
V: TRBV7-2
CDR3: CASSPWGGRRHNYGYTF

J: TRBJ2-1
V: TRBV20-1
CDR3: CSARGILSHNEQFF

J: TRBJ2-4
V: TRBV28
CDR3: CASRIAGGVDIQYF

J: TRBJ2-5
V: TRBV7-2
CDR3: CASSPEGASGVSAQYF

J: TRBJ2-5
V: TRBV20-1
CDR3: CSANDRQETQYF

J: TRBJ2-1
V: TRBV20-1
CDR3: CSASPRTGGYNEQFF

J: TRBJ2-1
V: TRBV29-1
CDR3: CSAEGLVLYNEQFF

J: TRBJ2-3
V: TRBV6-1
CDR3: CASRLDRAGTDTQYF

J: TRBJ1-1
V: TRBV7-2
CDR3: CASSSPDMNTEAFF

J: TRBJ2-3
V: TRBV3-1
CDR3: CASSRRTGVADTQYF

J: TRBJ2-1
V: TRBV4-1
CDR3: CASRDLGGLYNEQFF

J: TRBJ2-5
V: TRBV9
CDR3: CASSVGLARGGETQYF

J: TRBJ2-7
V: TRBV28
CDR3: CASSLQGWDSYEQYF

J: TRBJ2-7
V: TRBV7-2
CDR3: CASSAGTSLSYEQYF

J: TRBJ1-2
V: TRBV6-1
CDR3: CASRGGWEYGYTF

J: TRBJ1-1
V: TRBV10-3
CDR3: CAASSRVRTEAFF

J: TRBJ1-1
V: TRBV6-5
CDR3: CASSYSTGIEAFF

J: TRBJ2-7
V: TRBV6-5
CDR3: CASSSGDRGGDEQYF

J: TRBJ2-7
V: TRBV6-2/TRBV6-3
CDR3: CASSLLATSSYEQYF

J: TRBJ2-5
V: TRBV6-2/TRBV6-3
CDR3: CASSYSPGGGQETQYF

J: TRBJ1-1
V: TRBV27
CDR3: CASSSHRGPYTEAFF

J: TRBJ2-7
V: TRBV20-1
CDR3: CSASGEREGTYEQYF

J: TRBJ2-5
V: TRBV2
CDR3: CASSGERGLPETQYF

J: TRBJ2-3
V: TRBV3-1
CDR3: CASSPRTLAGGTQYF

J: TRBJ2-7
V: TRBV28
CDR3: CASSLRAGVGYEQYF

J: TRBJ1-2
V: TRBV6-2/TRBV6-3
CDR3: CASSPPIQGADYGYTF

J: TRBJ1-6
V: TRBV7-9
CDR3: CASSSPRQHRNSPLHF

J: TRBJ1-3
V: TRBV28
CDR3: CASSFGGSARLNSGNTIYF

J: TRBJ2-7
V: TRBV19
CDR3: CASSLGFSPGQGEQYF

J: TRBJ2-5
V: TRBV20-1
CDR3: CSAYLAGVGETQYF